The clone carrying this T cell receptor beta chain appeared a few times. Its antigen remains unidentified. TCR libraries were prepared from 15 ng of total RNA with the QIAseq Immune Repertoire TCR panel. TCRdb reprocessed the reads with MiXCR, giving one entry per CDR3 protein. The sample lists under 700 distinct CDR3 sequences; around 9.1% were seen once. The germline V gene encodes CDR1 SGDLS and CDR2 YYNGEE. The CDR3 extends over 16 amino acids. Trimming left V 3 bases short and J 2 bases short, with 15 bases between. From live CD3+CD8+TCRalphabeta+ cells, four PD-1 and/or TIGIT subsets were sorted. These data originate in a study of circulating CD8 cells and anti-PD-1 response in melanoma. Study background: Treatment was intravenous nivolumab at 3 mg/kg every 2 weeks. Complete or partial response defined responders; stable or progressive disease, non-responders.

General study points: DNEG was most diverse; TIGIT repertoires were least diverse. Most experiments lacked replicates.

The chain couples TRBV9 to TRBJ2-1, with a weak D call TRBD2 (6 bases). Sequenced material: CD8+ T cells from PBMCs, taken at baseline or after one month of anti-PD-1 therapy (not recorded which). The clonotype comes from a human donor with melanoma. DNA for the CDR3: TGTGCCAGCAGCGACCCACCCGGGGGAGCCTACAATGAGCAGTTCTTC. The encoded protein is CASSDPPGGAYNEQFF.